These 12 T cell receptor beta chains share one sample of origin, sequenced in a study of blood T cell repertoires in COVID-19. The method was immunoSEQ multiplex PCR; TCRdb's version includes in-frame clones alone and lacks a portion of them. This table holds around 250,000 clones, 75% to 90% found once. Material for sequencing was PBMCs or T cells enriched from blood (not recorded which). These receptors were taken from a woman in her fifties or sixties who had recovered from COVID-19.

This chain links TRBV2 with TRBJ2-7, with D perhaps TRBD2 (5 bases). With 1 base removed from V and 1 base from J, the gap between germline ends came to 8 bases. CDR1 and CDR2 (germline): SNHLY, FYNNEI. This CDR3 region has 14 residues. The CDR3 is CASSEDGGSYEQYF. CDR3 nucleotides: TGTGCCAGCAGTGAAGACGGCGGGTCCTACGAGCAGTACTTC.

This sequence joins TRBV28 and TRBJ1-1, with D maybe TRBD1 (5 bases). Germline loops: CDR1 MDHEN, CDR2 SYDVKM. The CDR3 runs 15 residues. Trimming left V 5 bases short and J 1 base short, with 14 bases between. CDR3: CASSPGGLGNTEAFF. CDR3 coding DNA: TGTGCCAGCAGTCCCGGGGGGTTGGGGAACACTGAAGCTTTCTTT.

This sequence joins TRBV30 and TRBJ2-7; TRBD2 agrees at 12 bases. J lost 4 bases, V lost 6 bases, and 10 bases had no gene match. Germline V gives CDR1 GTSNPN, CDR2 SVGIG (reference sequence). This CDR3 contains 15 residues. CDR3 in DNA: TGTGCCTGCCCCCCTGAGACTAGCGGGGGATACGAGCAGTACTTC. It yields the protein CACPPETSGGYEQYF.

V gene TRBV10-1 combines with J gene TRBJ1-1; D is uncertain. Germline values: CDR1 WNHNN, CDR2 SYGVQD (reference sequence). The CDR3 totals 13 residues. V gave up 4 bases and J gave up 4 bases, with 10 bases separating them. The CDR3 here is CASSGMRGTEAFF. The CDR3 nucleotides read TGCGCCAGCAGTGGGATGAGAGGCACTGAAGCTTTCTTT.

The count of this clone is one. The rearrangement links TRBV18 to TRBJ1-6; no firm D call. Trimming cost V 6 bases and J 0 bases, with 15 bases left between them. Germline V gene sequence: CDR1 KGHSH, CDR2 LQKENI. The CDR3 has 17 residues. CDR3 sequence: CASSIRGVSSYNSPLHF. The CDR3 DNA sequence: TGTGCCAGCTCTATCCGCGGGGTATCCTCCTATAATTCACCCCTCCACTTT. The full variable domain, completed using reference TRBV18 and TRBJ1-6, is NAGVMQNPRHLVRRRGQEARLRCSPMKGHSHVYWYRQLPEEGLKFMVYLQKENIIDESGMPKERFSAEFPKEGPSILRIQQVVRGDSAAYFCASSIRGVSSYNSPLHFGNGTRLTVT.

The rearrangement links TRBV11-3 to TRBJ1-4; no firm D call. V gave up 0 bases and J gave up 4 bases, with 9 bases separating them. Germline V gene lookup returns CDR1 SGHNT and CDR2 YENEEA. The CDR3 is made up of 15 amino acids. The CDR3 DNA follows: TGTGCCAGCAGCTTAGAGAGGCGGTGTAATGAAAAACTGTTTTTT. Translated, it gives CASSLERRCNEKLFF.

This clone was counted between two and nine times. The gene calls are TRBV27 and TRBJ2-1; a weak D match, TRBD1 (5 bases). Germline values: CDR1 MNHEY, CDR2 SMNVEV (reference sequence). Trimming shortened V by 8 bases and J by 4 bases, and 18 bases separated the two germline ends. CDR3 length equals 15 residues. CDR3 DNA: TGTGCCAGCTCAGTTATGGCAGGGAAATACAATGAGCAGTTCTTC. Residues: CASSVMAGKYNEQFF.

The chain links TRBV28 to TRBJ1-5, with TRBD1 matching over 7 bases. The CDR3 covers 18 residues. V dropped 4 bases and J dropped 0; count of bases not matched to a gene: 12. Germline lookup yields CDR1 MDHEN and CDR2 SYDVKM. The CDR3 nucleotides read TGTGCCAGCAGTTACCCCGGGACAGTTTCTTATAGCAATCAGCCCCAGCATTTT. Translated: CASSYPGTVSYSNQPQHF.

This CDR3 is CASSESGDNSPLHF. Written as DNA, the CDR3 is TGTGCCAGCAGTGAATCAGGGGATAATTCACCCCTCCACTTT. The gene calls are TRBV2 and TRBJ1-6; possibly TRBD1 for D (6 bases). This CDR3 contains 14 residues. The V gene's germline CDR1 is SNHLY and CDR2 FYNNEI. V was trimmed by 2 bases and J by 5 bases, leaving 7 bases between them.

This CDR3 reads CASSLRGANQPQHF. CDR3 nucleotides: TGTGCCAGCAGTTTGCGGGGTGCCAATCAGCCCCAGCATTTT. The genes are TRBV27 and TRBJ1-5; D unclear. The CDR3 totals 14 residues. V was trimmed by 3 bases and J by 3 bases, leaving 9 bases between them. Germline CDR1 MNHEY, CDR2 SMNVEV (reference sequence).

This clone was seen once. The rearrangement joins TRBV6-2 or TRBV6-3 to TRBJ1-1; 11 nucleotides agree with TRBD1. Germline loops: CDR1 MNHEY, CDR2 SVGEGT. The CDR3 has 17 residues. Trimming removed 2 bases from V and 5 bases from J; junction bases left unmatched: 10. The CDR3 DNA reads TGTGCCAGCAGTTACCCAAGACACCGGGACAGGGGGACTGAAGCTTTCTTT. Translated: CASSYPRHRDRGTEAFF.

V gene TRBV6-5 combines with J gene TRBJ1-1; D call uncertain. V dropped 8 bases and J dropped 7 bases, with 17 bases sitting between them. Per germline, CDR1 MNHEY and CDR2 SVGAGI. CDR3 length equals 13 residues. The CDR3 coding sequence is TGTGCCAGCGCCGGTGGGTCGGGTATTGAAGCTTTCTTT. Translating it yields CASAGGSGIEAFF.